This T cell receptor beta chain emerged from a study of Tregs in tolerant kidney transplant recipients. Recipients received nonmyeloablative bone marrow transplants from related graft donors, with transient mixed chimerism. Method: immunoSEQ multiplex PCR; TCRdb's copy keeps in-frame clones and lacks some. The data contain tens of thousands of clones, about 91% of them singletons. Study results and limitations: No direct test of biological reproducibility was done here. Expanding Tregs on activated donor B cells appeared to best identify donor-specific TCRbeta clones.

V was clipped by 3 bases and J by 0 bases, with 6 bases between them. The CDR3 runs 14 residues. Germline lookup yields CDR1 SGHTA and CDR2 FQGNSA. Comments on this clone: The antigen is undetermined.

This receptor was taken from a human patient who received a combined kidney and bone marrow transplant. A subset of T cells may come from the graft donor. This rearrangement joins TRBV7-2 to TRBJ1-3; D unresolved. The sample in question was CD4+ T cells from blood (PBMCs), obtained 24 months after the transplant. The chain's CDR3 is CASSFRVSGNTIYF. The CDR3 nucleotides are TGTGCCAGCAGCTTTCGGGTCTCTGGAAACACCATATATTTT.